These T cell receptor beta chains were read from a single sample in a study of T cells in localized non-small cell lung cancer. Measured with immunoSEQ multiplex PCR; TCRdb has only the in-frame clones, and not every one. The data contain 1,500 to 2,000 clones, about 38% of them seen just once; the ten biggest clones take up roughly 34%. The source was lung tumor tissue, collected before any cancer treatment. These receptors came from a woman aged 35 to 70 with stage II lung adenocarcinoma. CDR3s include the opening cysteine and the closing phenylalanine or tryptophan. A D gene is named only where the DNA matches it firmly. Clone size appears in some rows only: once, few, many, or a class for an expanded clone.

NA	13	TRBV28	TRBJ1-1	NA	TGTGCCAGCAGTTCAACAGACCAGGTCGGAGCTTTCTTT	CASSSTDQVGAFF
few	12	TRBV6-8	TRBJ1-5	NA	TGTGCCAGCAACCTGGAAAGTCAGCCCCAGCATTTT	CASNLESQPQHF
few	17	TRBV9	TRBJ1-1	NA	TGTGCCAGCAGTGAAGGGGACAAAATATTTGAACCCACTGAAGCTTTCTTT	CASSEGDKIFEPTEAFF
NA	13	TRBV6-8	TRBJ1-5	NA	TGTGCCAGCAGTGAGGGGAACAATCAGCCCCAGCATTTT	CASSEGNNQPQHF
NA	14	TRBV9	TRBJ1-5	TRBD1	TGTGCCAGCAGTTCGACAGGGGGAAATCAGCCCCAGCATTTT	CASSSTGGNQPQHF
few	17	TRBV11-3	TRBJ1-1	TRBD1	TGTGCCAGCAGCTTTGGGCGGACAGGGTACGTTCTCCATGAAACTTTCTTT	CASSFGRTGYVLHETFF
NA	15	TRBV4-1	TRBJ2-5	NA	TGCGCCAGCAGCCCTGGGGCAGGGGAGTATGAGACCCAGTACTTC	CASSPGAGEYETQYF
NA	15	TRBV6-8	TRBJ2-3	TRBD2	TGTGCCAGCGGGGGGGCTAGCGGGCTGGAAGGGGAGCAGTATTTT	CASGGASGLEGEQYF
NA	14	TRBV11-3	TRBJ1-1	NA	TGTGCCAGCAGCTTAGAGAGAGGGAACACTGAAGCTTTCTTT	CASSLERGNTEAFF
few	13	TRBV28	TRBJ1-2	NA	TGTGCCATCCTGACAGACACTAACTATGGCTACACCTTC	CAILTDTNYGYTF
few	12	TRBV9	TRBJ2-3	NA	TGTGCCAGCAGTGTTGAACAAAATACGCAGTATTTT	CASSVEQNTQYF
few	14	TRBV9	TRBJ1-1	TRBD1	TGTGCCAGCAGCTACGGGACAGCAGCCACTGAAGCTTTCTTT	CASSYGTAATEAFF
NA	15	TRBV11-3	TRBJ1-1	NA	TGTGCCAGCAGCCAAAATGACTGGGGGAACACTGAAGCTTTCTTT	CASSQNDWGNTEAFF